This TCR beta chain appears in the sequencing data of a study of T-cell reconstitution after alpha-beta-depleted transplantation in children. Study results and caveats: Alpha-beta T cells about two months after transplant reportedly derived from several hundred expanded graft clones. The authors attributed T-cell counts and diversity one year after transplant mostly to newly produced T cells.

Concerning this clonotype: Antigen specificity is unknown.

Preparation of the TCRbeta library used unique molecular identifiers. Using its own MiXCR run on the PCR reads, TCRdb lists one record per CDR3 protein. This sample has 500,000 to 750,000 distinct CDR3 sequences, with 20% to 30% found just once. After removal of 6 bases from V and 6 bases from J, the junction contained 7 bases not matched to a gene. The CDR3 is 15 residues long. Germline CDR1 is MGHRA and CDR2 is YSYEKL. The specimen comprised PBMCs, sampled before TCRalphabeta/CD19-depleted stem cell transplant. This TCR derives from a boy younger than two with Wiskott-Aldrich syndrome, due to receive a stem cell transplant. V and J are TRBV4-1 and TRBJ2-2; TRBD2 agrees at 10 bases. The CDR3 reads CASRSGTSEPGELFF. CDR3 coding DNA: TGCGCCAGCAGGTCCGGGACTAGCGAACCCGGGGAGCTGTTTTTT.